The 7 T cell receptor beta chains listed next were all sequenced from one sample in a study of T cell changes during pregnancy in multiple sclerosis. Using immunoSEQ multiplex PCR, the repertoire was profiled, and TCRdb retains in-frame clones only, with some absent. The sample consists of roughly 90,000 clones, about 94% of them appearing once. The sequences come from peripheral blood, collected in the third trimester of pregnancy. These receptors all come from a female donor with multiple sclerosis, enrolled in a pregnancy study.

The chain combines TRBV6-6 with TRBJ2-3; 10 bases agree with TRBD2. J lost 5 bases, V lost 4 bases, and 6 bases had no gene match. Germline CDR1 MNHNY, CDR2 SVGAGI (reference sequence). The CDR3 loop spans 15 amino acids. CDR3 coding DNA: TGTGCCAGCAGTTTAAGCGGGAGGGGGGGAGATACGCAGTATTTT. Encoded protein: CASSLSGRGGDTQYF.

The genes are TRBV5-6 and TRBJ2-2; 10 bases are shared with TRBD1. Germline V gene lookup returns CDR1 SGHDT and CDR2 YYEEEE. This CDR3 spans 17 amino acids. V dropped 4 bases and J dropped 5; count of bases not matched to a gene: 11. DNA for the CDR3: TGTGCCAGCAGCGATTTCCTAAGGGACAGGGGAACCGGGGAGCTGTTTTTT. Its translation is CASSDFLRDRGTGELFF.

This chain uses TRBV5-4 with TRBJ2-7; 7 bases line up with TRBD1. The V and J ends lost 4 bases and 3 bases, in that order; junction bases with no gene match: 25. CDR1 is SGHNT, CDR2 YYREEE, per germline (reference sequence). The CDR3 contains 20 residues. The CDR3 loop is CASSLSSDRASGARHYEQYF. CDR3 coding DNA: TGTGCCAGCAGCCTTTCCTCTGACAGGGCCAGCGGAGCTAGGCACTACGAGCAGTACTTC.

Only one count was recorded for this clone. The genes are TRBV29-1 and TRBJ2-3, with 8 nucleotides matching TRBD2. J was trimmed by 6 bases and V by 1 base; bases with no gene match: 9. CDR1 is SQVTM and CDR2 is ANQGSEA in the germline V gene. There are 15 residues in the CDR3. The CDR3 region is CSVEGTGTRGDTQYF. DNA for the CDR3: TGCAGCGTTGAAGGGACTGGGACTAGGGGGGATACGCAGTATTTT.

V and J are TRBV4-2 and TRBJ2-1, with TRBD2 identical over 8 bases. This CDR3 is built from 16 residues. CDR1 is LGHNA and CDR2 is YNFKEQ in the germline V gene. Trimming took 2 bases from V and 5 from J; bases not matched to a gene: 8. DNA of the CDR3: TGTGCCAGCAGCCAACGGGAGGGGTTAGGAGACAATGAGCAGTTCTTC. Its protein is CASSQREGLGDNEQFF.

The chain is built from TRBV5-1 and TRBJ2-1; 8 positions match TRBD2. In germline, CDR1 is SGHRS, CDR2 YFSETQ. The CDR3 consists of 16 residues. With 2 bases clipped from V and 0 bases from J, the junction kept 4 bases outside the gene matches. Written as DNA, the CDR3 is TGCGCCAGCAGCTTTCAGGGGACTAGCTCCTACAATGAGCAGTTCTTC. It specifies CASSFQGTSSYNEQFF.

The chain has TRBV28 and TRBJ1-2; 9 bases map to TRBD1. CDR1 is MDHEN and CDR2 is SYDVKM in the germline V gene. This CDR3 is 14 amino acids long. J lost 8 bases, V lost 4 bases, and 8 bases had no gene match. CDR3 in DNA: TGTGCCAGCAGTTCAAGGGACAGGGACGGCGGCTACACCTTC. Amino acid sequence: CASSSRDRDGGYTF.